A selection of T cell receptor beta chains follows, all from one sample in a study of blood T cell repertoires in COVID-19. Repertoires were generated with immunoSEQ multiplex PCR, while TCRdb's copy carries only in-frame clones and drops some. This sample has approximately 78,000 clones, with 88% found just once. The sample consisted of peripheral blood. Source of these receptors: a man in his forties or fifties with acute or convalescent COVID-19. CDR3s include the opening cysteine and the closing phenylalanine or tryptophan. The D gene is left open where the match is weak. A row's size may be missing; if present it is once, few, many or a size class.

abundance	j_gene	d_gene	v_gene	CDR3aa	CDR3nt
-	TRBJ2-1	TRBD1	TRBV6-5	CASRAPGQGADEQFF	TGTGCCAGCAGGGCCCCGGGACAGGGGGCCGATGAGCAGTTCTTC
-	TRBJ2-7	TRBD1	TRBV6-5	CASRLSGTGSYEQYF	TGTGCCAGCAGGCTCTCCGGGACAGGGTCCTACGAGCAGTACTTC
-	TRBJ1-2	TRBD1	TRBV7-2	CASRGTGFGYTF	TGTGCCAGCAGAGGGACAGGATTTGGCTACACCTTC
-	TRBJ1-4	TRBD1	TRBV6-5	CASSFRTGRVGEKLFF	TGTGCCAGCAGTTTTAGGACAGGGCGGGTCGGTGAAAAACTGTTTTTT
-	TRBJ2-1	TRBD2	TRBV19	CASSILLAGGYEQFF	TGTGCCAGTAGTATCCTCCTAGCGGGGGGGTATGAGCAGTTCTTC
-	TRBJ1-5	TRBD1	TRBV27	CASKTGTGGGGNQPQHF	TGTGCCAGCAAAACCGGGACAGGGGGCGGTGGCAATCAGCCCCAGCATTTT
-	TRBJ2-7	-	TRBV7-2	CASSLRGGGLPDEQYF	TGTGCCAGCAGCTTAAGAGGAGGGGGCCTGCCGGACGAGCAGTACTTC
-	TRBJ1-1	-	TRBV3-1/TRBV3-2	CASSFESNTEAFF	TGTGCCAGCAGTTTTGAGTCGAACACTGAAGCTTTCTTT
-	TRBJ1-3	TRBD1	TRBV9	CASSPAPGTALTFGNTIYF	TGTGCCAGCAGCCCCGCACCCGGGACAGCTTTAACGTTCGGAAACACCATATATTTT
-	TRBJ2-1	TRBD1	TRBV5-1	CASRDRESYNEQFF	TGCGCCAGCAGGGACAGGGAATCCTACAATGAGCAGTTCTTC
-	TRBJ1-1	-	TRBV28	CASSLPSGVTEAFF	TGTGCCAGCAGTTTACCGTCAGGGGTCACTGAAGCTTTCTTT
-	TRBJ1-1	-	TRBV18	CASSPQEIMNTEAFF	TGTGCCAGCTCACCACAGGAGATTATGAACACTGAAGCTTTCTTT
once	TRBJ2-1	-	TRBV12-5	CASGLAWEQFF	TGTGCTAGTGGTTTAGCTTGGGAGCAGTTCTTC
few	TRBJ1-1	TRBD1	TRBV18	CASSPQNSRTGVNTEAFF	TGTGCCAGCTCACCTCAAAACTCCCGGACAGGGGTGAACACTGAAGCTTTCTTT
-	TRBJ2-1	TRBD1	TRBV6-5	CASNLDRDSYNEQFF	TGTGCCAGCAACCTGGACAGGGACTCCTACAATGAGCAGTTCTTC
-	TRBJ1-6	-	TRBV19	CASSLGQFGNSPLHF	TGTGCCAGTAGTCTTGGACAATTCGGTAATTCACCCCTCCACTTT
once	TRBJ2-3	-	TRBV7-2	CASSGHGADTQYF	TGTGCCAGCAGCGGACATGGGGCAGATACGCAGTATTTT
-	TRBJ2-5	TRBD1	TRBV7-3	CASSLAGTGSRKTQYF	TGTGCCAGCAGCTTGGCCGGGACAGGGTCTAGAAAGACCCAGTACTTC
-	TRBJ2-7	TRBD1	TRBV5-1	CASSLGTGGGEQYF	TGCGCCAGCAGCTTGGGGACAGGGGGCGGGGAGCAGTACTTC
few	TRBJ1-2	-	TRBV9	CASSVSGSGGYTF	TGTGCCAGCAGCGTATCGGGATCCGGTGGCTACACCTTC
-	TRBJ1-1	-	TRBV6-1	CASSEARGGETNTEAFF	TGTGCCAGCAGTGAAGCCAGGGGTGGCGAAACGAACACTGAAGCTTTCTTT
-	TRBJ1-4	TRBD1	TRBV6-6	CASSTSGTGYNEKLFF	TGTGCCAGCAGTACCTCCGGGACAGGGTATAATGAAAAACTGTTTTTT
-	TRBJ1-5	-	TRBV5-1	CASSLGDSPNQPQHF	TGCGCCAGCAGCTTGGGTGACAGTCCCAATCAGCCCCAGCATTTT
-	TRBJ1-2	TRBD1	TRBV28	CASSLLQGDYGYTF	TGTGCCAGCAGTTTACTACAGGGGGACTATGGCTACACCTTC
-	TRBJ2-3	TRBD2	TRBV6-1	CASSEYPTSGASTDTQYF	TGTGCCAGCAGTGAATACCCGACTAGCGGAGCTAGCACAGATACGCAGTATTTT
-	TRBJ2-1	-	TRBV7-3	CASSLYGDEQFF	TGTGCCAGCAGCTTATACGGAGATGAGCAGTTCTTC
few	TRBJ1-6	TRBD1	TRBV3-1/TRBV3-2	CASSFRQGNSPLHF	TGTGCCAGCAGCTTCCGACAGGGCAATTCACCCCTCCACTTT
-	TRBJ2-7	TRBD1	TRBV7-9	CASSPRQGAYEQYF	TGTGCCAGCAGCCCCAGACAGGGGGCCTACGAGCAGTACTTC
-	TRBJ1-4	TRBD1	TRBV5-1	CASSRGQGDEKLFF	TGCGCCAGCAGCCGGGGACAGGGGGACGAAAAACTGTTTTTT